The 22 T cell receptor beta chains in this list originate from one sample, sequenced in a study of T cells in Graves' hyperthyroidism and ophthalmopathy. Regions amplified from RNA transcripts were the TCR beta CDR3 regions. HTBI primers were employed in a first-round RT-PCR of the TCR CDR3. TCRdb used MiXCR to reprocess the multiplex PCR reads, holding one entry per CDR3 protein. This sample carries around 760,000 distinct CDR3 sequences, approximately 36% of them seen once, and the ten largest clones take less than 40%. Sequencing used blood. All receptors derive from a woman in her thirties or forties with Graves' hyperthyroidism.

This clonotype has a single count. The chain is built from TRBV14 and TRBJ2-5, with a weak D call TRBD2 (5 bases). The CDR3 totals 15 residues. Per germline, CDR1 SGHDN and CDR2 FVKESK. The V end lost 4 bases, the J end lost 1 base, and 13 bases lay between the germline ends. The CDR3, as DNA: TGTGCCAGCAGCCTATCTTCAGCGGCCCAAGAGACCCAGTACTTC. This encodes CASSLSSAAQETQYF.

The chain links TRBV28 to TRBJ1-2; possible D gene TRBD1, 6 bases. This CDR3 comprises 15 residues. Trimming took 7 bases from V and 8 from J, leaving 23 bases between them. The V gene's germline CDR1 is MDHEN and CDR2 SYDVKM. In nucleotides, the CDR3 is TGTGCCAGCATCTCTCCCAGGGGTGGTGAGGGGGGCTACACCTTC. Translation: CASISPRGGEGGYTF.

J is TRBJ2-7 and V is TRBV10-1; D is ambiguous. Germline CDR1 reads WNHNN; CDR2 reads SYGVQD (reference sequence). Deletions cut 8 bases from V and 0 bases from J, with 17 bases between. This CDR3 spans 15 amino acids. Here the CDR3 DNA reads TGCGCCAGCGTTGAATTGGACGGCAGCTCCTACGAGCAGTACTTC. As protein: CASVELDGSSYEQYF.

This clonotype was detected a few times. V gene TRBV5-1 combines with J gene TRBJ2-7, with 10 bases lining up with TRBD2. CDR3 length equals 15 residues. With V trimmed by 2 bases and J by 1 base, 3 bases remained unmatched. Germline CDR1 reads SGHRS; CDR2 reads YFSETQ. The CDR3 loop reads CASSFTSGVSYEQYF. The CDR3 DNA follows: TGCGCCAGCAGCTTCACTAGCGGGGTATCCTACGAGCAGTACTTC.

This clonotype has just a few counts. CDR3 region: CASSYQGIGETQYF. The CDR3 nucleotides are TGTGCCAGCAGTTACCAAGGGATTGGGGAGACCCAGTACTTC. V is TRBV12-3 or TRBV12-4 and J is TRBJ2-5; no firm D call. The CDR3 has 14 amino acids. The V end lost 4 bases, the J end lost 5 bases, and 14 bases lay between the germline ends.

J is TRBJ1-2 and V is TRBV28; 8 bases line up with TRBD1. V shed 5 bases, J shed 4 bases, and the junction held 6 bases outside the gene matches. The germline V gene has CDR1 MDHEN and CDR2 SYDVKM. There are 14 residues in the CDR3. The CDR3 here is CASSNGQGVYGYTF. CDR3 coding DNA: TGTGCCAGCAGTAACGGACAGGGTGTCTATGGCTACACCTTC.

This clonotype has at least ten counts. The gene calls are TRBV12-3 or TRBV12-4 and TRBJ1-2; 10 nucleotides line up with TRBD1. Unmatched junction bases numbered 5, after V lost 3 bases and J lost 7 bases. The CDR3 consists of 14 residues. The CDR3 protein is CASSLDRGKSGYTF. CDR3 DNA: TGTGCCAGCAGTTTGGACAGGGGGAAAAGTGGCTACACCTTC.

The CDR3 DNA follows: TGTGCCAGTAGTATAGTCGTCGGCAGGTTAGGGTCTGGGGCCAACGTCCTGACTTTC. Protein product: CASSIVVGRLGSGANVLTF. The chain has TRBV19 and TRBJ2-6; D not certain. Between the trimmed V and J ends, which lost 1 base and 1 base, there was a span of 17 bases. Germline CDR1 and CDR2: LNHDA and SQIVND (reference sequence). This CDR3 has 19 amino acids.

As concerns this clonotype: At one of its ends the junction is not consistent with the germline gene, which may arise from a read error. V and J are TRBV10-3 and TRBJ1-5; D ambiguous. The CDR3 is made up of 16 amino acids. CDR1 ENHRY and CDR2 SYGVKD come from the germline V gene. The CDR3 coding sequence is TGTGCCAGCAGTTTATCACCGGATTTTAGCAATCAGCCCCAGCATTTT. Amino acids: CASSLSPDFSNQPQHF.

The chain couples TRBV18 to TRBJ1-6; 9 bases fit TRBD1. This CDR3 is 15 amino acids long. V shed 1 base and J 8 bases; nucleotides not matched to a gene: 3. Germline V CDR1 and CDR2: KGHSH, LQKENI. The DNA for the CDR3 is TGTGCCAGCTCACCACTGGACAGGGGTGATTCACCCCTCCACTTT. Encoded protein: CASSPLDRGDSPLHF.

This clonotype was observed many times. The CDR3: CASSFNQPQHF. In DNA form, the CDR3 reads TGTGCCAGCAGCTTCAATCAGCCCCAGCATTTT. The rearrangement joins TRBV7-2 to TRBJ1-5; unclear D gene. V lost 3 bases and J 3 bases, leaving 0 bases between the germline ends. Looked up from germline, CDR1 is SGHTA and CDR2 is FQGNSA. The CDR3 is 11 residues long.

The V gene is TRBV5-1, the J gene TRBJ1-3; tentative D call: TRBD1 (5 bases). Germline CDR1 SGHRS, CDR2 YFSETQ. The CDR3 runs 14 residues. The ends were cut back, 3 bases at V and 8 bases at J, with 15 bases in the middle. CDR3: CASSWDGYGYTIYF. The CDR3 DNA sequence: TGCGCCAGCAGCTGGGACGGGTATGGCTACACCATATATTTT.

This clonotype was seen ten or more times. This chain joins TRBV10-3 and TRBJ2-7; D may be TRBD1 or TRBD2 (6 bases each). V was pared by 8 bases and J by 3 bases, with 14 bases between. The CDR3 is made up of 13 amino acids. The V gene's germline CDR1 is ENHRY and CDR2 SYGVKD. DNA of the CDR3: TGTGCCATCCGAAGGGGGGCGGACTACGAGCAGTACTTC. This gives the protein CAIRRGADYEQYF.

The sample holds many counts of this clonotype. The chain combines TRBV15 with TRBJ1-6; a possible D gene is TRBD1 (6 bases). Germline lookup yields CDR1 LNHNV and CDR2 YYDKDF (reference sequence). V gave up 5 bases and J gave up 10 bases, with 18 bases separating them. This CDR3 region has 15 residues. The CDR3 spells CATSGGGSPGSPLHF. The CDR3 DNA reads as TGTGCCACCAGCGGGGGCGGCAGCCCAGGGTCACCCCTCCACTTT.

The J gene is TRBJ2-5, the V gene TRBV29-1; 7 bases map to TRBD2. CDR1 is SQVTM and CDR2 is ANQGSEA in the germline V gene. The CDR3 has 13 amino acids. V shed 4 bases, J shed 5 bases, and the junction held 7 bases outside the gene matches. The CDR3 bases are TGCAGCGTTGGTGACGGGGGGTCGGAGACCCAGTACTTC. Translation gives CSVGDGGSETQYF.

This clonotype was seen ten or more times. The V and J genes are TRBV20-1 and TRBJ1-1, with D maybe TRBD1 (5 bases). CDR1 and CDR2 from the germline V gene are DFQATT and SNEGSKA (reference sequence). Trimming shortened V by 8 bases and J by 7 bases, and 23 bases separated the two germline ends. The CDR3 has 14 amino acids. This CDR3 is CSPPSGTEGLEAFF. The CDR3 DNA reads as TGCAGTCCACCTTCCGGGACGGAAGGTCTTGAAGCTTTCTTT.

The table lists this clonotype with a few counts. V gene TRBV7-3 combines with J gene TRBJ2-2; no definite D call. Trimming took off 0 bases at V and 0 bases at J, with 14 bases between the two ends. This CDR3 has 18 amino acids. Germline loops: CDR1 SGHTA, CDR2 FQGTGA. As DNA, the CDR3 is TGTGCCAGCAGCTTAACACCCGGGTTGCAACCGAACACCGGGGAGCTGTTTTTT. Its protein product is CASSLTPGLQPNTGELFF.

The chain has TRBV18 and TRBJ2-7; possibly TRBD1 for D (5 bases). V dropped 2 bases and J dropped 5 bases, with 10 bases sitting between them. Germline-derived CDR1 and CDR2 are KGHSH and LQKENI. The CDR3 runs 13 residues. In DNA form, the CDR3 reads TGTGCCAGCTCACCATCACAGGACAACGAGCAGTACTTC. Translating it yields CASSPSQDNEQYF.

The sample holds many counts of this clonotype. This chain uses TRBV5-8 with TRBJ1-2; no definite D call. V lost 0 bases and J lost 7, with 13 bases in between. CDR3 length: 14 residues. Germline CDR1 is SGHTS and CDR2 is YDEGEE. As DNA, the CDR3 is TGTGCCAGCAGCTTGGTGTCAGGCAGTGGTGGCTACACCTTC. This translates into CASSLVSGSGGYTF.

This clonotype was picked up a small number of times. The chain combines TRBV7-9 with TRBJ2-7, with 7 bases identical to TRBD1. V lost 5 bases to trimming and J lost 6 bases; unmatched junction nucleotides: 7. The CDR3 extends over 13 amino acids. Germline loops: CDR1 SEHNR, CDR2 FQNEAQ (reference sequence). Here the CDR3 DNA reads TGTGCCAGCAGCCCCGGACAGGCGGGCGAGCAGTACTTC. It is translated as CASSPGQAGEQYF. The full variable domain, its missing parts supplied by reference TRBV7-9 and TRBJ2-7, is DTGVSQNPRHKITKRGQNVTFRCDPISEHNRLYWYRQTLGQGPEFLTYFQNEAQLEKSRLLSDRFSAERPKGSFSTLEIQRTEQGDSAMYLCASSPGQAGEQYFGPGTRLTVT.

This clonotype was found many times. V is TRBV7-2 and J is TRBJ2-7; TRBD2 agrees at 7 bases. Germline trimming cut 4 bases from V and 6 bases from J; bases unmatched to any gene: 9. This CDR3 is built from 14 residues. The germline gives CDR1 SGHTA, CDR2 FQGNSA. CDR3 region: CASSSQSGAGEQYF. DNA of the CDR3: TGTGCCAGCAGCTCCCAGAGCGGGGCGGGCGAGCAGTACTTC.

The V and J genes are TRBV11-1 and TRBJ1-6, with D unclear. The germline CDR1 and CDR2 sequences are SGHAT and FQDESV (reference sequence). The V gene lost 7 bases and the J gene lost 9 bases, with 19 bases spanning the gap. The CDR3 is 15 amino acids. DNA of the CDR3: TGTGCCAGCAACGATCCCCGGGCGGTCGGTTCACCCCTCCACTTT. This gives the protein CASNDPRAVGSPLHF.